Listed here is a single T cell receptor (beta chain). The method was immunoSEQ multiplex PCR; TCRdb's version includes in-frame clones alone and lacks a portion of them. The sample has 14,000 to 15,000 clones, 88% seen once. These data originate in a study of PD-L1 blockade in urothelial cancer. The CDR3 extends over 12 amino acids. The V end lost 1 base, the J end lost 5 bases, and 7 bases lay between the germline ends. Germline-derived CDR1 and CDR2 are SGHNT and YYREEE (reference sequence). The sequence came from a man aged 65-85 years with urothelial cancer. The genes are TRBV5-4 and TRBJ2-7; no clear D gene. The sequencing used PBMCs, collected around atezolizumab (anti-PD-L1) treatment. CDR3 loop: CASSLRPNEQYF. As DNA, the CDR3 is TGTGCCAGCAGCTTGCGTCCTAACGAGCAGTACTTC.